This T cell receptor (beta chain) is from a study of blood T cell repertoires in COVID-19. Study as a whole: The United States, Italy and Spain were the sources of the acute and convalescent COVID-19 samples. T cells, B-cell-depleted T cells, or PBMCs supplied cDNA or gDNA.

Original handling: Reference gene primers were amplified, and this amplification served to estimate nucleated cell counts. The protocol was immunoSEQ multiplex PCR, while the TCRdb copy is restricted to in-frame clones and leaves out a portion. V, J and clone size derive from that table, while D and trimming were established from the DNA sequence. The sample consists of 300,000 or so clones, just under 85% of them appearing once. Germline CDR1 reads ENHRY; CDR2 reads SYGVKD. The CDR3 is 15 residues long. Losses at the gene ends were 6 bases for V and 0 bases for J; bases not matched to a gene: 5. The receptor was isolated from a woman aged 45-65 years with active or convalescent COVID-19. Sample: peripheral blood. The chain employs TRBV10-3 and TRBJ2-1, with TRBD1 matching 7 bases. The chain's CDR3 is CAIRTTGDSYNEQFF. CDR3 in DNA: TGTGCCATCAGGACAACAGGGGACTCCTACAATGAGCAGTTCTTC.